This T cell receptor beta chain was recovered during a study of control samples from healthy donors and cancer patients. Sequenced by immunoSEQ multiplex PCR; TCRdb stores in-frame clones only, minus some. The sample holds tens of thousands of clones, about 88% seen once. The CDR3 sequence is 16 residues long. Germline CDR1 SGDLS, CDR2 YYNGEE. V dropped 2 bases and J dropped 12; count of bases not matched to a gene: 15. Sequencing used PBMCs. The TCR sequence derives from a woman aged 45-65 years with colorectal cancer. This chain connects TRBV9 to TRBJ2-1; 9 positions agree with TRBD2. CDR3 bases: TGTGCCAGCAGCGTCCCCGGGGGCGGGGGGGGCAGCAGGCAGTTCTTC. As protein: CASSVPGGGGGSRQFF. The full variable domain, with the rest looked up from reference TRBV9 and TRBJ2-1, is DSGVTQTPKHLITATGQRVTLRCSPRSGDLSVYWYQQSLDQGLQFLIQYYNGEERAKGNILERFSAQQFPDLHSELNLSSLELGDSALYFCASSVPGGGGGSRQFFGPGTRLTVL.